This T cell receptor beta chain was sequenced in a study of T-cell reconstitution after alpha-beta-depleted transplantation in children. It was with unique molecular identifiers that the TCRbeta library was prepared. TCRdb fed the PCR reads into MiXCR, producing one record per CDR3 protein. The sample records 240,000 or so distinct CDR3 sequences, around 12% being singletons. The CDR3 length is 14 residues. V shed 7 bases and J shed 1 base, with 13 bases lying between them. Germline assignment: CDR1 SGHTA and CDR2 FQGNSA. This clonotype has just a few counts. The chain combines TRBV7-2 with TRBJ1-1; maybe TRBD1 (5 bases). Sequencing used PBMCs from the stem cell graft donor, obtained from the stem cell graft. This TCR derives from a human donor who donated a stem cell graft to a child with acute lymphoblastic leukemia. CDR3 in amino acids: CASTSGTANTEAFF. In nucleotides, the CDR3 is TGTGCCAGCACCTCAGGGACGGCGAACACTGAAGCTTTCTTT.